One sample yielded the 18 T cell receptor beta chains listed below, sequenced in a study of cytomegalovirus exposure and HLA in healthy donors. PCR employed 60 Vbeta and 13 Jbeta primers. Data came from immunoSEQ multiplex PCR; TCRdb stores just in-frame clones and leaves some out. The data contain approximately 160,000 clones, around 70% of them singletons. Sequenced sample: PBMCs. The receptors were gathered from a man aged 18 to 35 in good health and CMV-seropositive.

This clone has only one observation. The chain's CDR3 is CASSPGGDQPQHF. The CDR3 nucleotides are TGTGCCAGCAGCCCAGGGGGCGATCAGCCCCAGCATTTT. The chain has TRBV11-3 and TRBJ1-5; 8 bases line up with TRBD1. J gave up 5 bases and V 5 bases, and 2 bases lay outside the gene matches. This CDR3 has 13 residues. Germline V CDR1 and CDR2: SGHNT, YENEEA.

This chain joins TRBV7-8 and TRBJ1-2; D is unresolved. The CDR3 loop spans 13 amino acids. Trimming removed 2 bases from V and 4 bases from J, with 8 bases in between. The V gene's germline CDR1 is SGHVS and CDR2 FQNEAQ. The CDR3 nucleotides read TGTGCCAGCAGCTTAACAGACCTCTATGGCTACACCTTC. It translates to CASSLTDLYGYTF.

J is TRBJ2-5 and V is TRBV10-3; perhaps TRBD2 as D (6 bases). CDR1 and CDR2 from the germline V gene are ENHRY and SYGVKD. The V gene lost 8 bases and the J gene lost 5 bases, with 6 bases spanning the gap. The CDR3 contains 10 residues. CDR3 in amino acids: CAIGGETQYF. In nucleotides, the CDR3 is TGTGCCATCGGGGGGGAGACCCAGTACTTC.

The genes are TRBV27 and TRBJ1-5; D is undetermined. This CDR3 comprises 13 residues. Germline V CDR1 and CDR2: MNHEY, SMNVEV (reference sequence). Trimming left V 1 base short and J 4 bases short, with 5 bases between. In nucleotides, the CDR3 is TGTGCCAGCAGTTTATTTCGGAATCAGCCCCAGCATTTT. This translates into CASSLFRNQPQHF.

The CDR3: CASSAALDSNTIYF. The CDR3 DNA sequence: TGTGCCAGCAGCGCCGCCCTGGACAGCAACACCATATATTTT. V is TRBV7-2 and J is TRBJ1-3; maybe TRBD1 (6 bases). The germline gives CDR1 SGHTA, CDR2 FQGNSA. The CDR3 has 14 residues. V shed 5 bases and J shed 7 bases, with 15 bases lying between them.

This chain uses TRBV6-5 with TRBJ2-1; 7 positions match TRBD2. V was clipped by 6 bases and J by 2 bases; unmatched bases: 4. The CDR3 covers 14 residues. Per germline, CDR1 MNHEY and CDR2 SVGAGI. The DNA of the CDR3 is TGTGCCAGCAGGGAGCGGGAAGCCTACAATGAGCAGTTCTTC. Protein sequence: CASREREAYNEQFF.

The chain uses TRBV2 and TRBJ1-5; D is ambiguous. With 1 base removed from V and 11 bases from J, the gap between germline ends came to 9 bases. Germline V gene sequence: CDR1 SNHLY, CDR2 FYNNEI. The CDR3 consists of 12 residues. The DNA of the CDR3 is TGTGCCAGCAGTGAAGACTCCTCGGCCCAGCATTTT. Translation gives CASSEDSSAQHF.

The rearrangement joins TRBV19 to TRBJ1-3; TRBD1 is a possible D gene (5 bases). V was trimmed by 5 bases and J by 1 base, leaving 9 bases between them. Germline V gene data show CDR1 as LNHDA and CDR2 as SQIVND (reference sequence). This CDR3 has 14 residues. As DNA, the CDR3 is TGTGCCAGTAGTTTAGGACAATCTGGAAACACCATATATTTT. Amino acids: CASSLGQSGNTIYF. Variable domain in full (rest from reference TRBV19 and TRBJ1-3): DGGITQSPKYLFRKEGQNVTLSCEQNLNHDAMYWYRQDPGQGLRLIYYSQIVNDFQKGDIAEGYSVSREKKESFPLTVTSAQKNPTAFYLCASSLGQSGNTIYFGEGSWLTVV.

The V gene is TRBV19, the J gene TRBJ1-5; D perhaps matches TRBD1 (6 bases). In germline, CDR1 is LNHDA, CDR2 SQIVND (reference sequence). This CDR3 spans 14 amino acids. The V end lost 3 bases, the J end lost 9 bases, and 15 bases lay between the germline ends. The CDR3 region is CASSISAGDRPQHF. In DNA form, the CDR3 reads TGTGCCAGTAGTATTTCGGCAGGGGATCGGCCCCAGCATTTT.

The rearrangement uses TRBV21-1 and TRBJ2-7; the table's D gene call, TRBD1, was not cross checked with the DNA. TRBV21-1 is labeled a pseudogene. This CDR3 is built from 14 residues. The CDR3 is CASSKGVGVNEQYV. In DNA form, the CDR3 reads TGTGCCAGCAGCAAAGGTGTAGGGGTCAACGAGCAGTACGTC.

This clone has just a few counts. The CDR3 spells CAIWSGGVTGEAFF. The CDR3 DNA follows: TGTGCCATCTGGTCCGGCGGGGTAACCGGTGAAGCTTTCTTT. This chain connects TRBV10-3 to TRBJ1-1; D gene ambiguous. This CDR3 region has 14 residues. From germline, CDR1 is ENHRY and CDR2 SYGVKD. The V end was cut by 8 bases, the J end by 7 bases, with 20 bases between.

This rearrangement joins TRBV19 to TRBJ1-1; 8 nucleotides agree with TRBD1. The CDR3 contains 15 residues. Germline V gene data show CDR1 as LNHDA and CDR2 as SQIVND (reference sequence). V lost 5 bases and J lost 11; bases outside the gene matches: 16. The CDR3 DNA is TGTGCCAGTAGTGCTCGGGCTCGGGACAGGCCCATCGCTTTCTTT. Its protein product is CASSARARDRPIAFF.

V is TRBV30 and J is TRBJ2-3; 9 bases map to TRBD2. The length of the CDR3 is 14 residues. Germline loops: CDR1 GTSNPN, CDR2 SVGIG (reference sequence). Trimming removed 7 bases from V and 2 bases from J; junction bases left unmatched: 7. The CDR3 coding sequence is TGTGCCTCGAGACTAGCGGCCTACACAGATACGCAGTATTTT. This gives the protein CASRLAAYTDTQYF.

This clone was seen a handful of times. The chain is built from TRBV5-1 and TRBJ2-5; TRBD1 matches 11 bases. From germline, CDR1 is SGHRS and CDR2 YFSETQ. The CDR3 loop spans 16 amino acids. The V segment lost 3 bases and the J segment 2 bases; nucleotides outside the gene matches: 6. CDR3 sequence (DNA): TGCGCCAGCAGCTCCGGGACAGGGGGAATGCAAGAGACCCAGTACTTC. It encodes CASSSGTGGMQETQYF.

In its sample, this clone was seen a few times. V and J are TRBV7-6 and TRBJ1-1; D is perhaps TRBD1 (6 bases). V lost 5 bases to trimming and J lost 4 bases, with 17 bases between them. This CDR3 has 15 amino acids. Germline-derived CDR1 and CDR2 are SGHVS and FNYEAQ. CDR3 DNA: TGTGCCAGCAGCGGACGCACAGGGATTGGCACTGAAGCTTTCTTT. Its protein product is CASSGRTGIGTEAFF.

This clone was counted a few times. The chain links TRBV18 to TRBJ2-5; 13 nucleotides agree with TRBD2. There are 16 residues in the CDR3. V shed 5 bases, J shed 5 bases, and the junction held 8 bases outside the gene matches. Germline V gene lookup returns CDR1 KGHSH and CDR2 LQKENI. Here the CDR3 reads CASSSRTSGRRETQYF. CDR3 coding DNA: TGTGCCAGCTCATCCAGGACTAGCGGGAGACGTGAGACCCAGTACTTC.

This chain connects TRBV25-1 to TRBJ2-5, with 9 bases that match TRBD2. The CDR3 totals 17 residues. Germline trimming cut 3 bases from V and 5 bases from J; bases unmatched to any gene: 13. Per germline, CDR1 MGHDK and CDR2 SYGVNS. CDR3 in amino acids: CASSEGGRGGLRETQYF. The CDR3 DNA reads TGTGCCAGCAGTGAGGGAGGGCGGGGGGGCCTAAGGGAGACCCAGTACTTC. Drawing the rest from reference TRBV25-1 and TRBJ2-5, the complete variable domain is EADIYQTPRYLVIGTGKKITLECSQTMGHDKMYWYQQDPGMELHLIHYSYGVNSTEKGDLSSESTVSRIRTEHFPLTLESARPSHTSQYLCASSEGGRGGLRETQYFGPGTRLLVL.

The rearrangement joins TRBV2 to TRBJ2-7; the match to TRBD1 covers 9 bases. V shed 6 bases, J shed 12 bases, and the junction held 9 bases outside the gene matches. Per the germline V gene, CDR1 is SNHLY and CDR2 is FYNNEI. The CDR3 has 12 residues. CDR3 sequence reads: CASSQWTGEMYV. The CDR3 bases are TGTGCCAGCAGCCAGTGGACAGGGGAGATGTACGTC.